These T cell receptor beta chains were read from a single sample in a study of T cells in Graves' hyperthyroidism and ophthalmopathy. TCRdb recomputed calls from the multiplex PCR reads with MiXCR, one row per CDR3 protein. This sample carries over 450,000 distinct CDR3 sequences, 15% to 20% of them seen once, and the ten largest clones take 15% to 20%. Sequenced input: blood. The receptors were sampled from a woman under 30 with Graves' ophthalmopathy. The CDR3 runs from the conserved cysteine through the conserved F or W. D genes are given only for firm matches. Expanded clones get a size class; other rows say once, few or many, or leave the size out.

cdr3_nt,cdr3_aa,d_call,j_call,v_call,clone_size
TGTGCCAGCAGTTTAATGCGGGGCGGCTACACCTTC,CASSLMRGGYTF,-,TRBJ1-2,TRBV12-3/TRBV12-4,-
TGCAGTGCTAGTGGTGACAGGCAAGCTTTCTTT,CSASGDRQAFF,-,TRBJ1-1,TRBV20-1,-
TGCAGTGCTACATCCCTAGCGGGTAACACCGGGGAGCTGTTTTTT,CSATSLAGNTGELFF,TRBD2,TRBJ2-2,TRBV20-1,few
TGCAGTGCTGGGGGACGGCTCAATCAGCCCCAGCATTTT,CSAGGRLNQPQHF,-,TRBJ1-5,TRBV20-1,many
TGTGCCAGCAGTACTCAGGGGGTTCAGCCCCAGCATTTT,CASSTQGVQPQHF,TRBD1,TRBJ1-5,TRBV6-1,many
TGTGCCAGCAGTCCGGACAGGGGGAATTACGAGCAGTACTTC,CASSPDRGNYEQYF,TRBD1,TRBJ2-7,TRBV28,many
TGTGCCAGCAGAACCGGGCACACTGAAGCTTTCTTT,CASRTGHTEAFF,-,TRBJ1-1,TRBV11-2,many
TGTGCCAGCAGTCACAGGGGCAGCGATGGCTACACCTTC,CASSHRGSDGYTF,TRBD1,TRBJ1-2,TRBV6-1,many
TGTGCCAGCAGCTTAGGAGGGGCTAGCGGGATCCGAGAGCAGTACTTC,CASSLGGASGIREQYF,TRBD2,TRBJ2-7,TRBV7-6,-
TGCGCCAGCAGCAACACCGGGACTACACCAGATACGCAGTATTTT,CASSNTGTTPDTQYF,TRBD2,TRBJ2-3,TRBV5-1,many
TGTGCCAGCAGGCCGGATCCGGGCCCCACGGCTGGCTACACCTTC,CASRPDPGPTAGYTF,-,TRBJ1-2,TRBV5-4,-
TGTGCCAGCACCCCCAAGTATGGGGAGCGGTCAGGAAACACCATATATTTT,CASTPKYGERSGNTIYF,-,TRBJ1-3,TRBV3-1,few
TGCAGTGCTAGAGAACACGGGGATCAGCCCCAGCATTTT,CSAREHGDQPQHF,-,TRBJ1-5,TRBV20-1,many
TGTGCCAGTAGTAAACGTTGGGTGGTCTACAATGAGCAGTTCTTC,CASSKRWVVYNEQFF,-,TRBJ2-1,TRBV19,few
TGTGCCAGCAGCAGACGACCGGCTGGGTCTGGAAACACCATATATTTT,CASSRRPAGSGNTIYF,-,TRBJ1-3,TRBV11-2,many
TGCGCCAGCAGCAGGGACAGGGACGGCGGGGAGCTGTTTTTT,CASSRDRDGGELFF,TRBD1,TRBJ2-2,TRBV5-1,-
TGTGCCAGCAGCCATGTTACCGGGACGGCTTTCACCGGGGAGCTGTTTTTT,CASSHVTGTAFTGELFF,-,TRBJ2-2,TRBV3-1,many
TGTGCCAGCAGTTTGAGTTACCGTGAAACTGGAAACACCATATATTTT,CASSLSYRETGNTIYF,-,TRBJ1-3,TRBV28,many
TGTGCCAGCAGCGCCGCGACGGTAGCGGAAATCACAGATACGCAGTATTTT,CASSAATVAEITDTQYF,-,TRBJ2-3,TRBV9,-